The text below deals with one T cell receptor beta chain. Its antigen is as yet unknown. The data belong to a study of cytomegalovirus exposure and HLA in healthy donors. The study's findings and limits: In vitro assays verified that a few CMV-associated chains recognized CMV antigens specifically.

The CDR3 runs to 15 residues. Germline V lookup: CDR1 SGHAT, CDR2 FQNNGV. J gave up 4 bases and V 3 bases, and 3 bases lay outside the gene matches. The study ran its PCR with 60 Vbeta and 13 Jbeta primers. In the source study's methods: About 10 million of tens of millions of unique TCR beta chains were shared, per a later count. TCRdb's table, derived via immunoSEQ multiplex PCR, lists solely in-frame clones and lacks some. The V and J calls and clone size come from that table; D and trimming were worked out from the DNA. The table has roughly 180,000 clones, approximately 79% seen once. The chain carries TRBV11-2 and TRBJ2-2; the match to TRBD2 covers 9 bases. This TCR came from a man aged 45 to 65 in good health and CMV-seropositive. Sequencing input: PBMCs. The DNA of the CDR3 is TGTGCCAGCAGCTTCAGCGGGGGGATCACCGGGGAGCTGTTTTTT. This codes for CASSFSGGITGELFF.